This T cell receptor beta chain was sequenced for a study of blood T cell repertoires in COVID-19 (dated by TCRdb to 2018 to 2021). Regarding the study in general: The collaborator samples originated in the United States, Italy and Spain and spanned the acute and convalescent phases of COVID-19. HLA class I and class II types, where available, came from metadata supplied by the sample provider rather than from assay-based typing. The repertoires were made available in a free public database intended to serve as a resource for research on the immune response to SARS-CoV-2. A de-identified subject ID, COVID-19 status, age in years and sex were almost always included in the sample metadata. Samples came from the ongoing ImmuneRACE study (first 160 participants) plus 1,254 subjects from 6 global collaborators. The prospective study material was composed of cDNA or gDNA derived from T cells, B-cell-depleted T cells, or PBMCs. The dataset comprised deeply sampled blood TCRbeta repertoires from subjects exposed to, actively infected with, or recovered from COVID-19.

Results and caveats for the whole study, not just this receptor: How much clinical and demographic metadata was included differed by source and by participant, and the metadata was provided uncurated.

Of note for this clone: Its antigen remains unidentified. No base quality information exists; no much larger clone differs at one position.

TCRbeta CDR3 regions were amplified from genomic DNA using the immunoSEQ Assay, a bias-controlled multiplex PCR. The original pipeline was this. Within the assay, amplification of reference gene primers was used to estimate how many nucleated cells each sample contained. Sequence reads were collapsed and filtered to measure the absolute abundance of every unique TCRbeta CDR3 rearrangement. For each sample, productive Simpson clonality was calculated as the square root of Simpson's diversity index across productive rearrangements. Sourced from immuneACCESS, this table was stored by TCRdb with only in-frame sequences that have V and J called. A share of the clones is absent; for the studies checked, an unresolved V gene accounts for under half, and the remainder has no known explanation. That table furnishes V, J and clone size, whereas the DNA furnished D and trimming. For this sample the table gives around 230,000 clones, of which under 90% were detected only once. Clones ranked in the top ten supply approximately 4.3% of the sample.

V is pruned by 6 bases and J by 3 bases, leaving 22 bases of the junction without a gene match. The germline V gene encodes CDR1 MNHNY and CDR2 SVGAGI (reference sequence). The CDR3 goes from the cysteine to the phenylalanine over 20 residues. Just the 60-base CDR3 DNA is kept, in frame starting at base 1. Participants in the prospective study were aged roughly 18 to 100 years, lived in 20 to 30 United States geographic areas, and enrolled through a virtual design. In the prospective study, participants were assigned to cohorts based on the clinical history participants reported in a screening survey and a study questionnaire. Each participant in the prospective study had whole blood, serum and a nasopharyngeal or oropharyngeal swab collected by mobile phlebotomists. Participants in the prospective study had the option to provide additional blood draws and questionnaires over a roughly two-month period. Before DNA extraction, prospective study blood samples were shipped either frozen or at room temperature.

The TCR was taken from a woman in her 30s with acute COVID-19. Sequenced input: PBMCs or T cells enriched from blood (not recorded which). The chain employs TRBV6-6 and TRBJ2-3, and TRBD2 matches 9 of the central bases. The nucleotide sequence is given as TGTGCCAGCAGCCGGAAATTATCGTGGGCGGGGGGGCCGAGGACAGATACGCAGTATTTT. Translated, this gives CASSRKLSWAGGPRTDTQYF.